This T cell receptor (beta chain) was identified during a study of blood T cell repertoires in COVID-19. The CDR3 is 16 residues long. The V and J ends lost 3 bases and 1 base respectively, with 12 bases between them. CDR1 LGHDT and CDR2 YNNKEL come from the germline V gene (reference sequence). The assay was immunoSEQ multiplex PCR, and TCRdb's table has in-frame clones only and misses some. The table has around 150,000 clones, roughly 84% seen once; the top ten hold about 10%. Sequences were obtained from peripheral blood. The V gene is TRBV3-1 (or the pseudogene TRBV3-2), the J gene TRBJ2-2, with TRBD1 as a possible D gene (6 bases). The source of this sequence is a woman older than 75 with active or convalescent COVID-19. CDR3 in DNA: TGTGCCAGCAGCCACATCGAAGGGGGGAACACCGGGGAGCTGTTTTTT. Translation gives CASSHIEGGNTGELFF.